This TCR beta chain was sequenced during a study of identical twins. MiXCR, applied by TCRdb to the 5' RACE reads, yields one record per CDR3 protein. The repertoire includes about 220,000 distinct CDR3 sequences, 5.5% to 7.5% of them detected once, and about 14% sits in the top ten. V was trimmed by 6 bases and J by 0 bases, leaving 13 bases between them. The CDR3 contains 15 residues. CDR1 and CDR2 (germline): SNHLY, FYNNEI. Of note for this clonotype: Its antigen is unknown.

General study points: Because invariant MAIT and iNKT cells could be present, zero-insertion analyses could be partly confounded.

These data also formed part of another study, on T cells expressing NK-cell markers. According to that study: Several donors' CD3+CD56-NKG2C+ cells were dominated by the same clonotypes. Nothing established the HCMV specificity of expanded NKG2C+ T cell clones.

The specimen sequenced was CD8+ T cells sorted from blood. This TCR derives from a woman aged 18 to 35 in good health. V is TRBV2 and J is TRBJ2-3, with D perhaps matching TRBD1 (6 bases). CDR3: CASSWDNPSTDTQYF. The CDR3 DNA sequence: TGTGCCAGCAGCTGGGACAACCCTAGCACAGATACGCAGTATTTT.